These T cell receptor beta chains were read from a single sample in a study of shared clonotypes between healthy human individuals. Sequencing was performed with immunoSEQ multiplex PCR; in TCRdb, only in-frame clones are kept and a portion is missing. The top ten clones hold roughly 1.2% of a sample with over a million clones, roughly 95% of them seen once. Sequenced: naive CD4+ T cells sorted from blood. The receptor source for this set is a man under 40 in good health. CDR3s include the opening cysteine and the closing phenylalanine or tryptophan. D genes are given only for firm matches. The listing skips clone size in some rows; elsewhere it reads once, few, many or a size class.

clone_size: .
d_call: TRBD1
cdr3_length: 17
v_call: TRBV19
j_call: TRBJ2-1
cdr3_nt: TGTGCTACCAAACCGGGACAGGCGTCATACTCCTACAATGAGCAGTTCTTC
cdr3_aa: CATKPGQASYSYNEQFF

clone_size: .
d_call: TRBD1
cdr3_length: 15
v_call: TRBV18
j_call: TRBJ1-2
cdr3_nt: TGTGCCAGCTCACCCGGACAGGGGGGGGTCTATGGCTACACCTTC
cdr3_aa: CASSPGQGGVYGYTF

clone_size: .
d_call: TRBD2
cdr3_length: 16
v_call: TRBV27
j_call: TRBJ2-3
cdr3_nt: TGTGCCAGCAGTTCGAGTTCGGGAGGTTTGACAGATACGCAGTATTTT
cdr3_aa: CASSSSSGGLTDTQYF

clone_size: .
d_call: TRBD1
cdr3_length: 15
v_call: TRBV5-5
j_call: TRBJ2-2
cdr3_nt: TGTGCCAGCAGCATGGGACAGCTGAACACCGGGGAGCTGTTTTTT
cdr3_aa: CASSMGQLNTGELFF

clone_size: .
d_call: TRBD1
cdr3_length: 15
v_call: TRBV7-3
j_call: TRBJ2-1
cdr3_nt: TGTGCCAGCAGCACCAAGAGGGGGCCCTACAATGAGCAGTTCTTC
cdr3_aa: CASSTKRGPYNEQFF

clone_size: .
d_call: .
cdr3_length: 15
v_call: TRBV29-1
j_call: TRBJ2-5
cdr3_nt: TGCAGCGTTGAAGATTGGAGGGAGCGACCAGAGACCCAGTACTTC
cdr3_aa: CSVEDWRERPETQYF

clone_size: .
d_call: .
cdr3_length: 15
v_call: TRBV5-1
j_call: TRBJ2-3
cdr3_nt: TGCGCCAGCAGCTTGTCTGGGATAGTTCCAGATACGCAGTATTTT
cdr3_aa: CASSLSGIVPDTQYF

clone_size: .
d_call: .
cdr3_length: 12
v_call: TRBV6-5
j_call: TRBJ1-1
cdr3_nt: TGTGCCAGCAGTTACGGGGGAACCCAAGCTTTCTTT
cdr3_aa: CASSYGGTQAFF

clone_size: .
d_call: .
cdr3_length: 13
v_call: TRBV5-1
j_call: TRBJ2-1
cdr3_nt: TGCGCCAGCAGCCCGACCACCTACAATGAGCAGTTCTTC
cdr3_aa: CASSPTTYNEQFF

clone_size: .
d_call: .
cdr3_length: 13
v_call: TRBV11-2
j_call: TRBJ1-1
cdr3_nt: TGTGCCAGCAGCTTAATAAGTGGTGGCGCAGCTTTCTTT
cdr3_aa: CASSLISGGAAFF

clone_size: .
d_call: TRBD1
cdr3_length: 17
v_call: TRBV18
j_call: TRBJ2-2
cdr3_nt: TGTGCCAGCTCATCGACTCCGGGACAGGGGGACACCGGGGAGCTGTTTTTT
cdr3_aa: CASSSTPGQGDTGELFF

clone_size: .
d_call: .
cdr3_length: 14
v_call: TRBV18
j_call: TRBJ2-5
cdr3_nt: TGTGCCAGCTCAAAGGACCGCGGTCGAGAGACCCAGTACTTC
cdr3_aa: CASSKDRGRETQYF

clone_size: .
d_call: TRBD2
cdr3_length: 15
v_call: TRBV2
j_call: TRBJ2-1
cdr3_nt: TGTGCCAGCAGGCCAACTAGCGGGAGGGGACATGAGCAGTTCTTC
cdr3_aa: CASRPTSGRGHEQFF

clone_size: .
d_call: TRBD1
cdr3_length: 11
v_call: TRBV28
j_call: TRBJ2-3
cdr3_nt: TGTGCCAGCAGGGGGACAGGGCCGCAGTATTTT
cdr3_aa: CASRGTGPQYF

clone_size: once
d_call: .
cdr3_length: 11
v_call: TRBV20-1
j_call: TRBJ2-7
cdr3_nt: TGCAGTGCTAGTCGGAAGGACGAGCAGTACTTC
cdr3_aa: CSASRKDEQYF

clone_size: .
d_call: .
cdr3_length: 17
v_call: TRBV10-3
j_call: TRBJ2-1
cdr3_nt: TGTGCCATCAGTGAGGGGACGGGTAGGGGCTCCTACAATGAGCAGTTCTTC
cdr3_aa: CAISEGTGRGSYNEQFF

clone_size: once
d_call: .
cdr3_length: 15
v_call: TRBV19
j_call: TRBJ1-1
cdr3_nt: TGTGCCAGTAGCTCAGCTAGGGGTCTAGACAGTGAAGCTTTCTTT
cdr3_aa: CASSSARGLDSEAFF

clone_size: .
d_call: .
cdr3_length: 13
v_call: TRBV10-1
j_call: TRBJ2-3
cdr3_nt: TGCGCCAGCAGTGGGACTAGCACAGATACGCAGTATTTT
cdr3_aa: CASSGTSTDTQYF

clone_size: .
d_call: TRBD1
cdr3_length: 15
v_call: TRBV7-9
j_call: TRBJ1-3
cdr3_nt: TGTGCCAGCAGCACCGACAGGGGCTCTGGAAACACCATATATTTT
cdr3_aa: CASSTDRGSGNTIYF

clone_size: .
d_call: TRBD2
cdr3_length: 15
v_call: TRBV5-1
j_call: TRBJ2-3
cdr3_nt: TGCGCCAGCAGCGTGACTAGCGGGCGTTCCCATACGCAGTATTTT
cdr3_aa: CASSVTSGRSHTQYF

clone_size: .
d_call: .
cdr3_length: 14
v_call: TRBV6-5
j_call: TRBJ1-4
cdr3_nt: TGTGCCAGCAGTCGCGGGGGTTGGGGTGAAAAACTGTTTTTT
cdr3_aa: CASSRGGWGEKLFF

clone_size: once
d_call: .
cdr3_length: 13
v_call: TRBV29-1
j_call: TRBJ2-5
cdr3_nt: TGCAGCGTTGAACCCACGGTGAAACAGACCCAGTACTTC
cdr3_aa: CSVEPTVKQTQYF

clone_size: .
d_call: .
cdr3_length: 12
v_call: TRBV28
j_call: TRBJ2-1
cdr3_nt: TGTGGCTCTGGGGGGTGGTACAATGAGCAGTTCTTC
cdr3_aa: CGSGGWYNEQFF

clone_size: once
d_call: TRBD2
cdr3_length: 14
v_call: TRBV29-1
j_call: TRBJ2-3
cdr3_nt: TGCAGCGTTGAGAGCGGGAGGGCCACAGATACGCAGTATTTT
cdr3_aa: CSVESGRATDTQYF

clone_size: .
d_call: .
cdr3_length: 14
v_call: TRBV5-4
j_call: TRBJ2-2
cdr3_nt: TGTGCCAGCAGCTTGGGCGGAAACACCGGGGAGCTGTTTTTT
cdr3_aa: CASSLGGNTGELFF

clone_size: once
d_call: TRBD1
cdr3_length: 14
v_call: TRBV6-5
j_call: TRBJ2-3
cdr3_nt: TGTGCCAGCAGGAGAGGACAGGCGTCAGATACGCAGTATTTT
cdr3_aa: CASRRGQASDTQYF

clone_size: .
d_call: .
cdr3_length: 17
v_call: TRBV27
j_call: TRBJ2-1
cdr3_nt: TGTGCCAGCAGTTTGTGGGGGGTCGATTTAACTTACAATGAGCAGTTCTTC
cdr3_aa: CASSLWGVDLTYNEQFF

clone_size: .
d_call: TRBD1
cdr3_length: 15
v_call: TRBV9
j_call: TRBJ1-1
cdr3_nt: TGTGCCAGCAGCACCCCCGGGACAGGGGCCACTGAAGCTTTCTTT
cdr3_aa: CASSTPGTGATEAFF

clone_size: .
d_call: TRBD2
cdr3_length: 15
v_call: TRBV2
j_call: TRBJ2-2
cdr3_nt: TGTGCCAGCTCCACAACGGGAGGTGACACCGGGGAGCTGTTTTTT
cdr3_aa: CASSTTGGDTGELFF

clone_size: few
d_call: .
cdr3_length: 11
v_call: TRBV5-1
j_call: TRBJ2-5
cdr3_nt: TGCGCCAGCAGCTTGAGGGAGACCCAGTACTTC
cdr3_aa: CASSLRETQYF

clone_size: .
d_call: TRBD2
cdr3_length: 19
v_call: TRBV5-1
j_call: TRBJ2-3
cdr3_nt: TGCGCCAGCAGCGCCCCCAGCGGGAGGACGAGGGCTAGCACAGATACGCAGTATTTT
cdr3_aa: CASSAPSGRTRASTDTQYF

clone_size: .
d_call: TRBD1
cdr3_length: 16
v_call: TRBV28
j_call: TRBJ2-2
cdr3_nt: TGTGCCAGCAGTCTCAGAGGACAGGGGGTGACCGGGGAGCTGTTTTTT
cdr3_aa: CASSLRGQGVTGELFF

clone_size: .
d_call: .
cdr3_length: 13
v_call: TRBV2
j_call: TRBJ2-7
cdr3_nt: TGTGCCAGCAGTGAAAGGCTCGCGTACGAGCAGTACTTC
cdr3_aa: CASSERLAYEQYF

clone_size: .
d_call: .
cdr3_length: 17
v_call: TRBV2
j_call: TRBJ2-6
cdr3_nt: TGTGCCAGCAGTGAAAGAACGAAACTCTCTGGGGCCAACGTCCTGACTTTC
cdr3_aa: CASSERTKLSGANVLTF

clone_size: .
d_call: TRBD2
cdr3_length: 14
v_call: TRBV5-1
j_call: TRBJ2-3
cdr3_nt: TGCGCCAGCAGCTCTAGCGGGAGAACAGATACGCAGTATTTT
cdr3_aa: CASSSSGRTDTQYF

clone_size: .
d_call: .
cdr3_length: 11
v_call: TRBV7-8
j_call: TRBJ2-7
cdr3_nt: TGTGCCGTCGGGGGCCCCTACGAGCAGTACTTC
cdr3_aa: CAVGGPYEQYF

clone_size: .
d_call: TRBD1
cdr3_length: 14
v_call: TRBV19
j_call: TRBJ2-7
cdr3_nt: TGTGCCAGTAGTATAAGGACAGGGCTCTACGAGCAGTACTTC
cdr3_aa: CASSIRTGLYEQYF

clone_size: .
d_call: .
cdr3_length: 16
v_call: TRBV9
j_call: TRBJ2-5
cdr3_nt: TGTGCCAGCAGCGTGGCGTCCGGGATTCTCGGAGGGACCCAGTACTTC
cdr3_aa: CASSVASGILGGTQYF

clone_size: .
d_call: .
cdr3_length: 13
v_call: TRBV5-6
j_call: TRBJ2-5
cdr3_nt: TGTGCCAGCAGCTTGCCGGCCCCGGAGACCCAGTACTTC
cdr3_aa: CASSLPAPETQYF

clone_size: .
d_call: TRBD2
cdr3_length: 15
v_call: TRBV25-1
j_call: TRBJ2-1
cdr3_nt: TGTGCCAGCAGTCCCCAGCGGGGCGACTACAATGAGCAGTTCTTC
cdr3_aa: CASSPQRGDYNEQFF

clone_size: .
d_call: .
cdr3_length: 13
v_call: TRBV5-6
j_call: TRBJ1-5
cdr3_nt: TGTGCCAGCAGCCGCCAAGACGGTCAGCCCCAGCATTTT
cdr3_aa: CASSRQDGQPQHF

clone_size: .
d_call: TRBD1
cdr3_length: 16
v_call: TRBV28
j_call: TRBJ1-4
cdr3_nt: TGTGCCAGCGCTATCTTCCGGGCAGGGGGCTATGAAAAACTGTTTTTT
cdr3_aa: CASAIFRAGGYEKLFF

clone_size: .
d_call: TRBD1
cdr3_length: 19
v_call: TRBV5-6
j_call: TRBJ2-2
cdr3_nt: TGTGCCAGCAGCCCTGATCGGCAGGGGGCCGGTAGGGACACCGGGGAGCTGTTTTTT
cdr3_aa: CASSPDRQGAGRDTGELFF

clone_size: once
d_call: .
cdr3_length: 12
v_call: TRBV2
j_call: TRBJ2-7
cdr3_nt: TGTGCCAGCAGCCGCACAGGCTACGAGCAGTACTTC
cdr3_aa: CASSRTGYEQYF

clone_size: .
d_call: .
cdr3_length: 14
v_call: TRBV27
j_call: TRBJ1-5
cdr3_nt: TGTGCCAGCAGTAGGACGGCTAGCAATCAGCCCCAGCATTTT
cdr3_aa: CASSRTASNQPQHF

clone_size: once
d_call: TRBD1
cdr3_length: 20
v_call: TRBV4-1
j_call: TRBJ1-5
cdr3_nt: TGCGCCAGCAGCCGGACAGGAACCGCCGGACTTACAGGGTTCAATCAGCCCCAGCATTTT
cdr3_aa: CASSRTGTAGLTGFNQPQHF

clone_size: .
d_call: TRBD2
cdr3_length: 19
v_call: TRBV4-3
j_call: TRBJ2-5
cdr3_nt: TGCGCCAGCAGCCAAGAGCGTGCGGGGACTAGCGGGATTCAAGAGACCCAGTACTTC
cdr3_aa: CASSQERAGTSGIQETQYF

clone_size: once
d_call: .
cdr3_length: 13
v_call: TRBV14
j_call: TRBJ2-3
cdr3_nt: TGTGCCAGCAGCCAAGATTCGCCGTCTGCGCAGTATTTT
cdr3_aa: CASSQDSPSAQYF

clone_size: .
d_call: TRBD1
cdr3_length: 15
v_call: TRBV10-2
j_call: TRBJ2-3
cdr3_nt: TGCGCCAGCAGTTATGGGACAGGAGTCACAGATACGCAGTATTTT
cdr3_aa: CASSYGTGVTDTQYF

clone_size: .
d_call: .
cdr3_length: 14
v_call: TRBV9
j_call: TRBJ2-1
cdr3_nt: TGTGCCAGCAGCGTCGCTAGCTCCTACAATGAGCAGTTCTTC
cdr3_aa: CASSVASSYNEQFF

clone_size: .
d_call: .
cdr3_length: 14
v_call: TRBV6-4
j_call: TRBJ2-2
cdr3_nt: TGTGCCAGCAGTGAAAGACACGGGGCCGGGGAGCTGTTTTTT
cdr3_aa: CASSERHGAGELFF

clone_size: .
d_call: TRBD1
cdr3_length: 15
v_call: TRBV6-6
j_call: TRBJ2-5
cdr3_nt: TGTGCCAGCAGTCAGGGACAGGGGGTTATAGAGACCCAGTACTTC
cdr3_aa: CASSQGQGVIETQYF

clone_size: once
d_call: .
cdr3_length: 13
v_call: TRBV9
j_call: TRBJ1-3
cdr3_nt: TGTGCCAGCAGCGTAGACGAAGGGAACACCATATATTTT
cdr3_aa: CASSVDEGNTIYF

clone_size: .
d_call: TRBD1
cdr3_length: 17
v_call: TRBV5-1
j_call: TRBJ2-3
cdr3_nt: TGCGCCAGCAGTTTTATGACCAGGGGGTACGGGACAGATACGCAGTATTTT
cdr3_aa: CASSFMTRGYGTDTQYF

clone_size: .
d_call: TRBD2
cdr3_length: 15
v_call: TRBV6-4
j_call: TRBJ2-1
cdr3_nt: TGTGCCAGCAGTGACACTAGCGGGAGCTACAATGAGCAGTTCTTC
cdr3_aa: CASSDTSGSYNEQFF

clone_size: .
d_call: .
cdr3_length: 11
v_call: TRBV29-1
j_call: TRBJ1-2
cdr3_nt: TGCAGCATGGGGGCGGTCGATGGCTACACCTTC
cdr3_aa: CSMGAVDGYTF